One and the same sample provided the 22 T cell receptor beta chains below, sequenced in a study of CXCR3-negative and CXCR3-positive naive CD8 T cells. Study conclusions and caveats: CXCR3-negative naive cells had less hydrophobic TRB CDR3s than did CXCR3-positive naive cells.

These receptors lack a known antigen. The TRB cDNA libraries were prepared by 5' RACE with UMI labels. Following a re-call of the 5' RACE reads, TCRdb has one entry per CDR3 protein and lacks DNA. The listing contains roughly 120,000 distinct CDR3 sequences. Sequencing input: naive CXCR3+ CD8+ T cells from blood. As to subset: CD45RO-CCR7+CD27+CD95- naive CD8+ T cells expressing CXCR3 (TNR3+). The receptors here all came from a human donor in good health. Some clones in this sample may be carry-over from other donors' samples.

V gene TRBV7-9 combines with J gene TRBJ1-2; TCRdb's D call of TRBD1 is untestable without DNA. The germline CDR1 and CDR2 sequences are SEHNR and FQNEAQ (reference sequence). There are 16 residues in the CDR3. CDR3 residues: CASSFTPGQGTTGYTF.

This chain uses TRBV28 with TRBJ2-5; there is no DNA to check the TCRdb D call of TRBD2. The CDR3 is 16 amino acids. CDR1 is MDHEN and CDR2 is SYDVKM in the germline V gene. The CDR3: CASSSGLAASQETQYF.

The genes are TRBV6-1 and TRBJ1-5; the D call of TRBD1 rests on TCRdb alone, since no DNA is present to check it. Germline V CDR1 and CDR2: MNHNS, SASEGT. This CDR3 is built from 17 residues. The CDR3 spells CASSGGTGPWSNQPQHF.

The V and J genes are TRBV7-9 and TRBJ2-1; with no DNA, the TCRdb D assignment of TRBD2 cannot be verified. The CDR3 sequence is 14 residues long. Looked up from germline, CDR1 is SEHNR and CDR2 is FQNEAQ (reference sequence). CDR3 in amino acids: CASLAESSYNEQFF.

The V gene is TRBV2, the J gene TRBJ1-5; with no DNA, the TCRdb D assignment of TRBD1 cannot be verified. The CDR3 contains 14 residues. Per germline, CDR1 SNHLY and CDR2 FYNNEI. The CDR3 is CASSEDSYNQPQHF.

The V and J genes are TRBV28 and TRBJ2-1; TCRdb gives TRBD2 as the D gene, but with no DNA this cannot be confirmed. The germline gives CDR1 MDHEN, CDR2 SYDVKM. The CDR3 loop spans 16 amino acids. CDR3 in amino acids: CASSPITSGSSNEQYF.

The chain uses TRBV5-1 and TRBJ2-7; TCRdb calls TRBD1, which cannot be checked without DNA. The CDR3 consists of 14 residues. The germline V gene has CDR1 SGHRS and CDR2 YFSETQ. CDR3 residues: CASSLEGQSYEQYF.

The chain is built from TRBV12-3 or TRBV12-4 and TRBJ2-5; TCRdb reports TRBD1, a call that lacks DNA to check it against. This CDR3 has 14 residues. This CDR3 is CASRSGTEKETQYF.

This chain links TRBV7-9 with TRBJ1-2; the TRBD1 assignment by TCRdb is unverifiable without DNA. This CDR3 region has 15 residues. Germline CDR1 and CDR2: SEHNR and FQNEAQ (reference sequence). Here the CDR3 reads CASSSEDRVRDGYTF.

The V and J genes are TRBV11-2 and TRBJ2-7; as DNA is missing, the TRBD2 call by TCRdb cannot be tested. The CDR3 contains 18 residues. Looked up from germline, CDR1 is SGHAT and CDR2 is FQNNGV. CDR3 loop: CASIFTGLAGGPSWEQYF.

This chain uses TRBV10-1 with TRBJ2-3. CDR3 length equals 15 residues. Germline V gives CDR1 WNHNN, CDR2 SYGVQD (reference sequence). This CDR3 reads CASSETESVPDTQYF.

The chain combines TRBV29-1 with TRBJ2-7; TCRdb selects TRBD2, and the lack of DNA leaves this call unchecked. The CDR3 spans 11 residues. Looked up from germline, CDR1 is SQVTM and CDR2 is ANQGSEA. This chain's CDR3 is CSARASGEQYF.

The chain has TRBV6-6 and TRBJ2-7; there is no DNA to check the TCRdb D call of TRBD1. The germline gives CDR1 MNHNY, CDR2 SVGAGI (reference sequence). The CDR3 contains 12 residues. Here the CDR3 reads CATLGQAYEQYF.

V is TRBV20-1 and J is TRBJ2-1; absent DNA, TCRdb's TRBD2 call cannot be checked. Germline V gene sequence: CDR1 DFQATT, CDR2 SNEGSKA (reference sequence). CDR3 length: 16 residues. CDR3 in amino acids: CSAREISGSLGAEQFF.

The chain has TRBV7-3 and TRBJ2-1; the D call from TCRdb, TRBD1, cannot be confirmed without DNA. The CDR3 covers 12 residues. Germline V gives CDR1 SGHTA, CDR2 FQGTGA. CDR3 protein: CASSHGTEEQFF.

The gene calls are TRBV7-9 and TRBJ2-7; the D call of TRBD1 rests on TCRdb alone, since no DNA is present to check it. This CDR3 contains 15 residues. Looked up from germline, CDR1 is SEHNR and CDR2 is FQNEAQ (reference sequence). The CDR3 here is CASRRSGQGLHEQYF.

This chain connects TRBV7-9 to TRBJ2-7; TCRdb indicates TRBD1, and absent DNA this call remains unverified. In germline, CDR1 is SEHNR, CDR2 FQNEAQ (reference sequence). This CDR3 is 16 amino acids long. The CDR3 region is CASSSPGQPVGYEQYF.

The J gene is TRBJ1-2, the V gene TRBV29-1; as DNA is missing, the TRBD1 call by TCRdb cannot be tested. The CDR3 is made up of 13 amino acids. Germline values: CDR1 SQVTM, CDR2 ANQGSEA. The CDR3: CSDRQGTDYGYTF.

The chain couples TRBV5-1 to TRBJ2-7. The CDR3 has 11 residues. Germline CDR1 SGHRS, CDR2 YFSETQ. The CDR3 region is CASLKGVEQYF.

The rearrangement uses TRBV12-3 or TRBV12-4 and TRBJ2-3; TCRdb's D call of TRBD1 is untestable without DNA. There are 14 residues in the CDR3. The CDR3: CASSAGVSTDTQYF.

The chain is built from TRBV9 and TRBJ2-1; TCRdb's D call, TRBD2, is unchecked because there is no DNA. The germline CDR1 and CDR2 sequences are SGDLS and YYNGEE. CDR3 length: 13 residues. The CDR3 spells CASRSSYGDEQFF. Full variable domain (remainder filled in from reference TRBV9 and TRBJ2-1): DSGVTQTPKHLITATGQRVTLRCSPRSGDLSVYWYQQSLDQGLQFLIQYYNGEERAKGNILERFSAQQFPDLHSELNLSSLELGDSALYFCASRSSYGDEQFFGPGTRLTVL.

CDR3: CASSQVGAYEQYF. This chain joins TRBV4-1 and TRBJ2-7; TCRdb calls TRBD1, which cannot be checked without DNA. The length of the CDR3 is 13 residues. Looked up from germline, CDR1 is MGHRA and CDR2 is YSYEKL.